This T cell receptor (beta chain) was documented in a study of OX40 agonist ivuxolimab in advanced cancers. Points from the study as a whole: What antigens the expanded peripheral T cells recognized was never established. At 0.1 to 3.0 mg/kg and by week 6, CD4+ and CD8+ T cells in the blood had expanded clonally. Clonal expansion among partial responders at 0.1-3.0 mg/kg ranked near the lowest.

Points on this clone: As yet, its antigen is unknown.

Clones were read by immunoSEQ multiplex PCR, and TCRdb kept only the in-frame ones, dropping some. The sample has 60,000 to 75,000 clones; about 90% are singletons. The CDR3 runs 15 residues. Germline V CDR1 and CDR2: MNHEY, SVGAGI. V shed 6 bases and J 2 bases; nucleotides not matched to a gene: 7. This chain joins TRBV6-5 and TRBJ2-7; 10 bases fit TRBD2. This clonotype was obtained from an adult with an advanced solid tumor such as melanoma, head and neck, liver or kidney cancer. Sequencing used CD4+ or CD8+ T cells sorted from blood, obtained in a trial of the OX40 agonist ivuxolimab. CDR3 coding DNA: TGTGCCAGCAGGGGGGTAGCGGGAGGAACCTACGAGCAGTACTTC. Translating it yields CASRGVAGGTYEQYF.